This T cell receptor beta chain emerged from a study of cytomegalovirus exposure and HLA in healthy donors. Study-level information: Of all 400 or so donors who were genotyped, 70% to 85% belonged to the Caucasian-associated ancestry cluster.

PCR employed 60 Vbeta and 13 Jbeta primers. The protocol was immunoSEQ multiplex PCR, while the TCRdb copy is restricted to in-frame clones and leaves out a portion. The table for this sample gives some 110,000 clones. The CDR3 is 14 amino acids. In germline, CDR1 is SGHNT, CDR2 YENEEA. With 5 bases removed from V and 0 bases from J, the gap between germline ends came to 11 bases. The source material was PBMCs. The clonotype was recovered from a man in his forties or fifties in good health and CMV-seropositive. The chain joins TRBV11-3 to TRBJ2-7, with unresolved D. CDR3 region: CASSPAGSSYEQYF. Written as DNA, the CDR3 is TGTGCCAGCAGCCCGGCAGGTTCCTCCTACGAGCAGTACTTC.